Presented here are 21 T cell receptor beta chains from one specimen sequenced in a study of cytomegalovirus exposure and HLA in healthy donors. 60 Vbeta and 13 Jbeta primers were used in PCR. Measured with immunoSEQ multiplex PCR; TCRdb has only the in-frame clones, and not every one. The table records 90,000 to 100,000 clones, about 70% of them present only once. What was sequenced was PBMCs. These receptors originate from a female donor in good health and CMV-seronegative.

This clone was seen a handful of times. The J gene is TRBJ1-4, the V gene TRBV30, with 10 bases matching TRBD1. The germline V gene has CDR1 GTSNPN and CDR2 SVGIG (reference sequence). The CDR3 has 15 residues. After removal of 5 bases from V and 2 bases from J, the junction contained 5 bases not matched to a gene. The CDR3 coding sequence is TGTGCCTGGGGGGGACAGGGGTTCACTAATGAAAAACTGTTTTTT. Residues: CAWGGQGFTNEKLFF.

The rearrangement joins TRBV4-3 to TRBJ1-2; tentatively, D is TRBD1 (5 bases). Germline V gene lookup returns CDR1 LGHNA and CDR2 YSLEER. This CDR3 region has 14 residues. Trimming took 0 bases from V and 4 from J, leaving 9 bases between them. CDR3 in amino acids: CASSQETGPYGYTF. CDR3 DNA sequence: TGCGCCAGCAGCCAAGAAACAGGTCCCTATGGCTACACCTTC.

The CDR3 region has the DNA TGTGCCAGCTCAAGTTTCGCGGCCAAGAACACTGAAGCTTTCTTT. Protein: CASSSFAAKNTEAFF. The chain is built from TRBV18 and TRBJ1-1; D is unresolved. The CDR3 runs to 15 residues. Germline CDR1 and CDR2: KGHSH and LQKENI. Trimming took 5 bases from V and 1 from J, leaving 14 bases between them.

This chain connects TRBV18 to TRBJ2-7, with a weak D call TRBD1 (6 bases). The ends were cut back, 5 bases at V and 4 bases at J, with 9 bases in the middle. The CDR3 totals 12 residues. The germline gives CDR1 KGHSH, CDR2 LQKENI. Written as DNA, the CDR3 is TGTGCCAGCTCATTAGACAGGTACGAGCAGTACTTC. It specifies CASSLDRYEQYF.

This clone was picked up a small number of times. The chain joins TRBV18 to TRBJ2-7, with TRBD2 as a possible D gene (5 bases). CDR3 length: 14 amino acids. CDR1 and CDR2 from the germline V gene are KGHSH and LQKENI. V was pared by 3 bases and J by 1 base, with 10 bases between. The CDR3 region is CASSPLAASYEQYF. The CDR3 DNA is TGTGCCAGCTCACCTCTAGCAGCTTCCTACGAGCAGTACTTC. The whole variable domain, remainder taken from reference TRBV18 and TRBJ2-7, is NAGVMQNPRHLVRRRGQEARLRCSPMKGHSHVYWYRQLPEEGLKFMVYLQKENIIDESGMPKERFSAEFPKEGPSILRIQQVVRGDSAAYFCASSPLAASYEQYFGPGTRLTVT.

This clone occurred once. The rearrangement uses TRBV23-1 and TRBJ1-5; D gene unclear. TRBV23-1 is an ORF; its function is uncertain. This CDR3 contains 15 residues. Trimming shortened V by 0 bases and J by 4 bases, and 10 bases separated the two germline ends. The CDR3 bases are TGCGCCAGCAGTCAATCTCCCACTTTGAATCAGCCCCAGCATTTT. Its translation is CASSQSPTLNQPQHF.

The V and J genes are TRBV19 and TRBJ1-3; D is perhaps TRBD1 (5 bases). The V gene's germline CDR1 is LNHDA and CDR2 SQIVND (reference sequence). V was trimmed by 7 bases and J by 0 bases, leaving 13 bases between them. The CDR3 contains 15 residues. In nucleotides, the CDR3 is TGTGCCAGTACCCCGCTAGGGGACTCTGGAAACACCATATATTTT. As protein: CASTPLGDSGNTIYF.

The chain is built from TRBV10-3 and TRBJ1-5; possible D gene TRBD1, 5 bases. Germline loops: CDR1 ENHRY, CDR2 SYGVKD. V dropped 4 bases and J dropped 7 bases, with 23 bases sitting between them. This CDR3 is built from 17 residues. CDR3 coding DNA: TGTGCCATCAGTGTCGGGGGGAGTGGGGCCGGTGGGCAGCCCCAGCATTTT. It is translated as CAISVGGSGAGGQPQHF.

This clone was picked up one time. This sample also contains other DNA sequences that code for the same CDR3. The chain combines TRBV5-4 with TRBJ2-3, with no clear D. This CDR3 spans 11 amino acids. Trimming pared 0 bases from V and 8 bases from J, leaving 4 bases between. CDR1 is SGHNT and CDR2 is YYREEE in the germline V gene (reference sequence). The DNA of the CDR3 is TGTGCCAGCAGCTTGGGCGGTACGCAGTATTTT. This encodes CASSLGGTQYF.

This chain joins TRBV4-1 and TRBJ2-5; 14 bases fit TRBD2. Germline assignment: CDR1 MGHRA and CDR2 YSYEKL. The CDR3 totals 16 residues. V dropped 4 bases and J dropped 2; count of bases not matched to a gene: 3. This CDR3 is CASSPGLAGGQETQYF. The CDR3 bases are TGCGCCAGCAGCCCCGGACTAGCGGGGGGACAAGAGACCCAGTACTTC.

This clone was recorded once. This chain connects TRBV11-3 to TRBJ2-7; D possibly corresponds to TRBD1 (5 bases). CDR3 length: 13 amino acids. Trimming cost V 3 bases and J 3 bases, with 9 bases left between them. CDR1 and CDR2 from the germline V gene are SGHNT and YENEEA. DNA for the CDR3: TGTGCCAGCAGCTTGGATGACAGCTACGAGCAGTACTTC. It yields the protein CASSLDDSYEQYF.

The chain links TRBV9 to TRBJ2-5, with TRBD2 matching over 10 bases. From germline, CDR1 is SGDLS and CDR2 YYNGEE. V lost 8 bases to trimming and J lost 1 base; unmatched junction nucleotides: 2. The CDR3 runs 13 residues. DNA of the CDR3: TGTGCCAGTGGGACTAGCGTCCAAGAGACCCAGTACTTC. This translates into CASGTSVQETQYF.

This clone has only one observation. The gene calls are TRBV15 and TRBJ1-2; no reliable D call. The ends were cut back, 5 bases at V and 2 bases at J, with 12 bases in the middle. Per the germline V gene, CDR1 is LNHNV and CDR2 is YYDKDF (reference sequence). The CDR3 has 14 amino acids. DNA of the CDR3: TGTGCCACCAGCGAAGAGAGGATCAACTATGGCTACACCTTC. This translates into CATSEERINYGYTF. The entire variable domain, with the rest obtained from reference TRBV15 and TRBJ1-2, is as follows: DAMVIQNPRYQVTQFGKPVTLSCSQTLNHNVMYWYQQKSSQAPKLLFHYYDKDFNNEADTPDNFQSRRPNTSFCFLDIRSPGLGDTAMYLCATSEERINYGYTFGSGTRLTVV.

CDR3 sequence reads: CASSSGTGVYEQYF. CDR3 DNA sequence: TGTGCCAGCAGCTCCGGGACAGGGGTCTACGAGCAGTACTTC. This rearrangement joins TRBV28 to TRBJ2-7; 10 bases are a match to TRBD1. V dropped 6 bases and J dropped 3; count of bases not matched to a gene: 5. This CDR3 has 14 amino acids. Looked up from germline, CDR1 is MDHEN and CDR2 is SYDVKM.

This CDR3 is CASSFRSGGADTQYF. CDR3 coding DNA: TGTGCCAGCAGCTTTCGATCGGGGGGGGCAGATACGCAGTATTTT. The chain joins TRBV11-3 to TRBJ2-3; TRBD2 matches at 8 bases. The CDR3 is made up of 15 amino acids. V shed 3 bases, J shed 4 bases, and the junction held 6 bases outside the gene matches. Germline-derived CDR1 and CDR2 are SGHNT and YENEEA.

V and J are TRBV25-1 and TRBJ2-1; tentative D call: TRBD2 (6 bases). V lost 2 bases and J 6 bases, leaving 14 bases between the germline ends. CDR1 is MGHDK and CDR2 is SYGVNS in the germline V gene. The CDR3 runs to 15 residues. The CDR3 sequence is CASSELFDGSNEQFF. DNA of the CDR3: TGTGCCAGCAGTGAACTCTTTGACGGGAGCAATGAGCAGTTCTTC. Full variable domain (rest looked up from reference TRBV25-1 and TRBJ2-1): EADIYQTPRYLVIGTGKKITLECSQTMGHDKMYWYQQDPGMELHLIHYSYGVNSTEKGDLSSESTVSRIRTEHFPLTLESARPSHTSQYLCASSELFDGSNEQFFGPGTRLTVL.

Comment on this clone: At one end the junction does not follow the germline gene, possibly because of a read error. The CDR3 protein is CASSERDRSLF. In nucleotides, the CDR3 is TGTGCCAGCAGTGAACGGGACAGGAGCCTCTTT. V gene TRBV6-1 combines with J gene TRBJ1-1; 8 nucleotides line up with TRBD1. The CDR3 sequence is 11 residues long. The germline CDR1 and CDR2 sequences are MNHNS and SASEGT.

This sequence joins TRBV4-3 and TRBJ2-1; 8 nucleotides agree with TRBD1. Germline V lookup: CDR1 LGHNA, CDR2 YSLEER. V lost 4 bases and J lost 3; bases outside the gene matches: 11. This CDR3 comprises 17 residues. CDR3 region: CASSPRTGRGVYNEQFF. CDR3 bases: TGCGCCAGCAGCCCCCGGACAGGGAGAGGGGTCTACAATGAGCAGTTCTTC.

This clone has more than one count but fewer than ten. This chain connects TRBV6-6 to TRBJ1-2; D remains unclear. The length of the CDR3 is 14 residues. V was shortened by 4 bases and J by 8 bases, with 17 bases between the two germline ends. The germline gives CDR1 MNHNY, CDR2 SVGAGI (reference sequence). CDR3 in amino acids: CASSSGLSWEGYTF. The CDR3 DNA follows: TGTGCCAGCAGTTCAGGACTTTCCTGGGAGGGCTACACCTTC.

This chain links TRBV5-1 with TRBJ1-2; no clear D. V was clipped by 1 base and J by 5 bases, with 9 bases between them. Germline V gene sequence: CDR1 SGHRS, CDR2 YFSETQ. CDR3 size: 13 residues. This chain's CDR3 is CASSLSAGYGYTF. The CDR3 bases are TGCGCCAGCAGCTTGAGCGCGGGATATGGCTACACCTTC.

This chain links TRBV5-4 with TRBJ1-1, with 9 bases lining up with TRBD1. V was clipped by 1 base and J by 4 bases; unmatched bases: 5. The CDR3 covers 15 residues. Germline lookup yields CDR1 SGHNT and CDR2 YYREEE (reference sequence). CDR3 protein: CASSLRDRAATEAFF. The CDR3 DNA follows: TGTGCCAGCAGCTTGAGGGACAGGGCGGCCACTGAAGCTTTCTTT.